One sample yielded the 2 T cell receptor beta chains listed below, sequenced in a study of T-cell memory formation after mild COVID-19. TCRdb re-analysed the 5' RACE reads in MiXCR, keeping a single row per CDR3 protein. The repertoire includes tens of thousands of distinct CDR3 sequences, approximately 25% of them detected once, and 42% sits in the top ten. The sequenced material came from PBMCs or a T cell subset sorted from them (not recorded which). These TCRs come from a man between 18 and 29 years old who had mild COVID-19 (a few samples of this study predate the infection). Cell type and time point are not known.

The V call is TRBV20-1, the J call TRBJ2-3; D gene uncertain. V was shortened by 0 bases and J by 6 bases, with 16 bases between the two germline ends. Germline V gene lookup returns CDR1 DFQATT and CDR2 SNEGSKA (reference sequence). The CDR3 consists of 15 residues. The CDR3 reads CSARDKSGRTDTQYF. The DNA for the CDR3 is TGCAGTGCTAGAGATAAAAGTGGGCGTACGGATACGCAGTATTTT.

This chain joins TRBV25-1 and TRBJ1-2, with D tentatively TRBD1 (6 bases). The CDR3 runs to 13 residues. The ends were cut back, 4 bases at V and 8 bases at J, with 14 bases in the middle. CDR1 is MGHDK and CDR2 is SYGVNS in the germline V gene. The CDR3, as DNA: TGTGCCAGCAGTGGAGGGGGGAGAAAGGGCTACACCTTC. Amino acid sequence: CASSGGGRKGYTF.